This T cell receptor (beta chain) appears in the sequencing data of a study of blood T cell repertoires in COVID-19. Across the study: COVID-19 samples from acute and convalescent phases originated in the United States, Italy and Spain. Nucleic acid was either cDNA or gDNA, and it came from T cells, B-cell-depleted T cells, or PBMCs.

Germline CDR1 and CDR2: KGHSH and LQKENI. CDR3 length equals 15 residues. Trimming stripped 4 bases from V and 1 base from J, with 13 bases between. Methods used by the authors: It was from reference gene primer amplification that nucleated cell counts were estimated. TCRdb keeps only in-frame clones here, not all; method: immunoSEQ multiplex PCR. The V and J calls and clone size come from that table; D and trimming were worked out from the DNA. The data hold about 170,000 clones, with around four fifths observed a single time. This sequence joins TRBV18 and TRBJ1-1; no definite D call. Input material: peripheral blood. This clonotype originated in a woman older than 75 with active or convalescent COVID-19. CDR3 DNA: TGTGCCAGCTCACTCACTCCCGGGGAGAACACTGAAGCTTTCTTT. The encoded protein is CASSLTPGENTEAFF.